These 14 T cell receptor beta chains were all obtained from the same sample, sequenced in a study of blood T cells in healthy people across ages. The use of a sample-barcoded 5' primer and a J-beta primer mix characterized a second PCR of 7 to 11 cycles. TCRdb reprocessed the 5' RACE reads with MiXCR, giving one entry per CDR3 protein. This table has roughly 1.7 million distinct CDR3 sequences, 34% appearing once. The sequencing input was blood. The source is a woman in her 30s in good health.

As to this clonotype: At one end the junction does not follow the germline gene, possibly because of a read error. The rearrangement joins TRBV9 to TRBJ2-1; TRBD2 matches 7 bases. Germline V gene sequence: CDR1 SGDLS, CDR2 YYNGEE. The CDR3 runs to 16 residues. The CDR3 nucleotides are TGTGCCAGCAGCGTAGATGGCGGGAGCTCCTACAGTGAGCAGTTCTTC. Residues: CASSVDGGSSYSEQFF.

The V call is TRBV7-9, the J call TRBJ2-3; TRBD2 aligns across 13 bases. V lost 5 bases, J lost 3 bases, and 5 bases stayed unmatched. This CDR3 has 16 amino acids. Germline values: CDR1 SEHNR, CDR2 FQNEAQ (reference sequence). CDR3 nucleotides: TGTGCCAGCAGCGGACCGGGACTAGCGGGGACAGATACGCAGTATTTT. Translation gives CASSGPGLAGTDTQYF.

This clonotype was observed a handful of times. The chain joins TRBV5-1 to TRBJ2-3; 12 positions agree with TRBD2. The CDR3 runs 17 residues. Germline assignment: CDR1 SGHRS and CDR2 YFSETQ. V lost 4 bases to trimming and J lost 5 bases; unmatched junction nucleotides: 11. Written as DNA, the CDR3 is TGCGCCAGCAGCCCGAGACTAGCGGGAGTTCCAGGAGATACGCAGTATTTT. Residues: CASSPRLAGVPGDTQYF. Full variable domain (remainder filled in from reference TRBV5-1 and TRBJ2-3): KAGVTQTPRYLIKTRGQQVTLSCSPISGHRSVSWYQQTPGQGLQFLFEYFSETQRNKGNFPGRFSGRQFSNSRSEMNVSTLELGDSALYLCASSPRLAGVPGDTQYFGPGTRLTVL.

V and J are TRBV20-1 and TRBJ2-7; perhaps TRBD1 as D (6 bases). V was shortened by 2 bases and J by 4 bases, with 18 bases between the two germline ends. The CDR3 is 15 residues long. Germline CDR1 DFQATT, CDR2 SNEGSKA (reference sequence). DNA for the CDR3: TGCAGTGCTAGACCTCACAGGGAAGATTGGTACGAGCAGTACTTC. It codes for CSARPHREDWYEQYF.

The CDR3 region is CASRRGSGTYEQYF. The CDR3 nucleotides read TGTGCCAGCAGACGAGGCTCAGGGACCTACGAGCAGTACTTC. The V and J genes are TRBV28 and TRBJ2-7; weak D call: TRBD1 (5 bases). V gave up 6 bases and J gave up 2 bases, with 14 bases separating them. The CDR3 covers 14 residues. Per the germline V gene, CDR1 is MDHEN and CDR2 is SYDVKM.

This chain joins TRBV5-5 and TRBJ1-2; 7 bases are shared with TRBD1. CDR3 length: 13 amino acids. CDR1 and CDR2 from the germline V gene are SGHKS and YYEKEE (reference sequence). V lost 1 base to trimming and J lost 8 bases; unmatched junction nucleotides: 5. This CDR3 reads CASSLSDREGYTF. CDR3 DNA sequence: TGTGCCAGCAGCTTGTCCGACAGGGAGGGCTACACCTTC.

The chain uses TRBV5-1 and TRBJ2-5; D is uncertain. The V end was cut by 0 bases, the J end by 5 bases, with 14 bases between. Germline V gives CDR1 SGHRS, CDR2 YFSETQ. This CDR3 spans 15 amino acids. CDR3: CASSLAAGPRETQYF. The DNA of the CDR3 is TGCGCCAGCAGCTTGGCCGCAGGACCCCGGGAGACCCAGTACTTC.

V is TRBV5-1 and J is TRBJ2-1, with D maybe TRBD1 (7 bases). Germline V gene lookup returns CDR1 SGHRS and CDR2 YFSETQ. This CDR3 comprises 15 residues. V lost 2 bases to trimming and J lost 7 bases, with 16 bases between them. This CDR3 reads CASSLGTAGGNEQFF. CDR3 nucleotides: TGCGCCAGCAGCTTAGGGACAGCGGGCGGGAATGAGCAGTTCTTC.

The V gene is TRBV7-2, the J gene TRBJ2-5, with TRBD2 matching 9 bases. The V gene's germline CDR1 is SGHTA and CDR2 FQGNSA. The CDR3 runs 16 residues. With 0 bases clipped from V and 5 bases from J, the junction kept 7 bases outside the gene matches. The CDR3 here is CASSLASGGAWETQYF. The CDR3 DNA sequence: TGTGCCAGCAGCTTAGCTAGCGGGGGCGCGTGGGAGACCCAGTACTTC.

This clonotype appeared a few times. The chain uses TRBV7-3 and TRBJ2-1; D perhaps matches TRBD1 (7 bases). Germline-derived CDR1 and CDR2 are SGHTA and FQGTGA. The CDR3 extends over 13 amino acids. Trimming stripped 4 bases from V and 8 bases from J, with 12 bases between. CDR3 sequence reads: CASSSVRGDEQFF. CDR3 nucleotide sequence: TGTGCCAGCAGCTCGGTCAGGGGGGATGAGCAGTTCTTC. Full variable domain (remainder filled in from reference TRBV7-3 and TRBJ2-1): GAGVSQTPSNKVTEKGKYVELRCDPISGHTALYWYRQSLGQGPEFLIYFQGTGAADDSGLPNDRFFAVRPEGSVSTLKIQRTERGDSAVYLCASSSVRGDEQFFGPGTRLTVL.

This clonotype was picked up many times. This chain joins TRBV9 and TRBJ2-5; TRBD2 matches 8 bases. Germline V lookup: CDR1 SGDLS, CDR2 YYNGEE. Unmatched junction bases numbered 5, after V lost 0 bases and J lost 1 base. This CDR3 region has 16 residues. The CDR3 here is CASSVGGRGVQETQYF. The CDR3 DNA reads as TGTGCCAGCAGCGTAGGCGGGCGGGGGGTCCAAGAGACCCAGTACTTC.

The chain couples TRBV20-1 to TRBJ2-7, with D perhaps being TRBD1 or TRBD2 (5 bases each). This CDR3 has 13 amino acids. Trimming stripped 3 bases from V and 2 bases from J, with 11 bases between. Germline lookup yields CDR1 DFQATT and CDR2 SNEGSKA (reference sequence). The CDR3 here is CSARGRAAYEQYF. In DNA, the CDR3 is TGCAGTGCTAGGGGGCGGGCCGCCTACGAGCAGTACTTC.

The V gene is TRBV9, the J gene TRBJ2-1; D is perhaps TRBD2 (5 bases). In germline, CDR1 is SGDLS, CDR2 YYNGEE. CDR3 length: 19 amino acids. V lost 0 bases and J lost 3, with 22 bases in between. The CDR3 DNA reads as TGTGCCAGCAGCGTAGGTCTACTGAAGCGGCAAGTGGGCTACAATGAGCAGTTCTTC. Its protein product is CASSVGLLKRQVGYNEQFF.

This clonotype has just a few counts. At one end the junction does not follow the germline gene, possibly because of a read error. The V call is TRBV4-3, the J call TRBJ1-2; D unclear. The CDR3 has 13 amino acids. CDR1 and CDR2 from the germline V gene are LGHNA and YSLEER. CDR3 protein: CANSQELGQGYTF. For the CDR3, the DNA is TGCGCCAACAGCCAAGAACTAGGGCAAGGGTACACCTTC.